Listed below are T cell receptor beta chains from one sample, sequenced in a study of CD8 T cells in ankylosing spondylitis. A single record per CDR3 protein comes from TCRdb applying MiXCR to the 5' RACE reads. The sample holds some 270,000 distinct CDR3 sequences, roughly 32% seen once. The sequenced material came from blood, either unsorted or a sorted T cell fraction (not recorded which). The receptor source for this set is a male donor with ankylosing spondylitis or in good health (not recorded which). CDR3s include the opening cysteine and the closing phenylalanine or tryptophan. The D gene is left open where the match is weak. Only some rows state a clone size, as once, few, many or a class for expanded clones.

abundance: .; j_gene: TRBJ2-7; d_gene: .; v_gene: TRBV3-1; CDR3nt: TGTGCCAGCAGCCAAAAGGCGGGAAGCTACGAGCAGTACTTC; CDR3aa: CASSQKAGSYEQYF
abundance: .; j_gene: TRBJ1-3; d_gene: .; v_gene: TRBV20-1; CDR3nt: TGCAGTGCTAGGACGGACACTCGCTCGGGTAACACCATATATTTT; CDR3aa: CSARTDTRSGNTIYF
abundance: .; j_gene: TRBJ2-1; d_gene: TRBD1; v_gene: TRBV5-1; CDR3nt: TGCGCCAGCAGCTTGACAGGGGGCGCCTACAATGAGCAGTTCTTC; CDR3aa: CASSLTGGAYNEQFF
abundance: .; j_gene: TRBJ1-1; d_gene: .; v_gene: TRBV30; CDR3nt: TGTGCCTGGAGTCATCAGGGAGGTGACACTGAAGCTTTCTTT; CDR3aa: CAWSHQGGDTEAFF
abundance: .; j_gene: TRBJ2-1; d_gene: .; v_gene: TRBV12-3/TRBV12-4; CDR3nt: TGTGCCAGCAGCTTCGACCGAGACAATGAGCAGTTCTTC; CDR3aa: CASSFDRDNEQFF
abundance: .; j_gene: TRBJ2-2; d_gene: .; v_gene: TRBV20-1; CDR3nt: TGCAGTGCTAGAGATTTTTATTCGGGTAACCCGAACACCGGGGAGCTGTTTTTT; CDR3aa: CSARDFYSGNPNTGELFF
abundance: .; j_gene: TRBJ1-2; d_gene: TRBD1; v_gene: TRBV4-2; CDR3nt: TGTGCCAGCAGCCAAACAGGGGATTCAGGCTATGGCTACACCTTC; CDR3aa: CASSQTGDSGYGYTF
abundance: many; j_gene: TRBJ2-5; d_gene: .; v_gene: TRBV20-1; CDR3nt: TGCAGTGCTGGAAATCAACAGGGTTGGGGGGAGACCCAGTACTTC; CDR3aa: CSAGNQQGWGETQYF
abundance: .; j_gene: TRBJ2-2; d_gene: TRBD2; v_gene: TRBV3-1; CDR3nt: TGTGCCAGCAGCCCCTTTGAGACTAGCGGGGGGGCCACCACCGGGGAGCTGTTTTTT; CDR3aa: CASSPFETSGGATTGELFF
abundance: few; j_gene: TRBJ2-7; d_gene: TRBD2; v_gene: TRBV20-1; CDR3nt: TGCAGTGCTAGAGATAGTATAGCGGGGGCCTACGAGCAGTACTTC; CDR3aa: CSARDSIAGAYEQYF
abundance: few; j_gene: TRBJ2-5; d_gene: .; v_gene: TRBV7-2; CDR3nt: TGTGCCAGCAGCTTAGTGCTGACAGAGACCCAGTACTTC; CDR3aa: CASSLVLTETQYF
abundance: .; j_gene: TRBJ1-2; d_gene: .; v_gene: TRBV15; CDR3nt: TGTGCCACCAGCATTTTCCCCACCACTCAGGGCTACACCTTC; CDR3aa: CATSIFPTTQGYTF
abundance: many; j_gene: TRBJ1-4; d_gene: .; v_gene: TRBV20-1; CDR3nt: TGCAGTGCTAGAGATCGGAGGGGAGGTGGTGAAAAACTGTTTTTT; CDR3aa: CSARDRRGGGEKLFF
abundance: .; j_gene: TRBJ2-1; d_gene: TRBD1; v_gene: TRBV29-1; CDR3nt: TGCAGCGTGGACAGGGCCCCTTTCGATGAGCAGTTCTTC; CDR3aa: CSVDRAPFDEQFF
abundance: .; j_gene: TRBJ1-4; d_gene: .; v_gene: TRBV20-1; CDR3nt: TGCAGTGCTAGAGATCCGACGGGTAACGAGGAAAAACTGTTTTTT; CDR3aa: CSARDPTGNEEKLFF
abundance: few; j_gene: TRBJ2-5; d_gene: .; v_gene: TRBV3-1; CDR3nt: TGTGCCAGCAGCCAAGTTATTAGCGGCGAAGAGACCCAGTACTTC; CDR3aa: CASSQVISGEETQYF
abundance: few; j_gene: TRBJ1-2; d_gene: TRBD1; v_gene: TRBV7-8; CDR3nt: TGTGCCAGCAGCGGTCAGGGACAGGGGTATTGGTATGGCTACACCTTC; CDR3aa: CASSGQGQGYWYGYTF
abundance: .; j_gene: TRBJ2-2; d_gene: .; v_gene: TRBV11-2; CDR3nt: TGTGCCAGCAGCCCCCATGGGAGGAAGGGCGTCTTAGGTGGCGGGGAGCTGTTTTTT; CDR3aa: CASSPHGRKGVLGGGELFF
abundance: many; j_gene: TRBJ2-3; d_gene: TRBD1; v_gene: TRBV6-4; CDR3nt: TGTGCCAGCAGTGACGGACAGGGGGCAGATACGCAGTATTTT; CDR3aa: CASSDGQGADTQYF
abundance: .; j_gene: TRBJ2-3; d_gene: .; v_gene: TRBV4-1; CDR3nt: TGCGCCAGCAGCCAAGGTGGCAGCTGGGGGGCTAGCACAGATACGCAGTATTTT; CDR3aa: CASSQGGSWGASTDTQYF
abundance: .; j_gene: TRBJ2-7; d_gene: .; v_gene: TRBV6-5; CDR3nt: TGTGCCAGCAGTTACTCCGGGACCAGGGCCCTGAACTACGAGCAGTACTTC; CDR3aa: CASSYSGTRALNYEQYF
abundance: .; j_gene: TRBJ2-7; d_gene: .; v_gene: TRBV20-1; CDR3nt: TGCAGTGCTGATAAACAGGGATCCGAGCAGTACTTC; CDR3aa: CSADKQGSEQYF
abundance: few; j_gene: TRBJ2-3; d_gene: TRBD2; v_gene: TRBV20-1; CDR3nt: TGCAGTGCTATGAGTGACGTTGGGACTAGCGGGGGGGCGGATACGCAGTATTTT; CDR3aa: CSAMSDVGTSGGADTQYF